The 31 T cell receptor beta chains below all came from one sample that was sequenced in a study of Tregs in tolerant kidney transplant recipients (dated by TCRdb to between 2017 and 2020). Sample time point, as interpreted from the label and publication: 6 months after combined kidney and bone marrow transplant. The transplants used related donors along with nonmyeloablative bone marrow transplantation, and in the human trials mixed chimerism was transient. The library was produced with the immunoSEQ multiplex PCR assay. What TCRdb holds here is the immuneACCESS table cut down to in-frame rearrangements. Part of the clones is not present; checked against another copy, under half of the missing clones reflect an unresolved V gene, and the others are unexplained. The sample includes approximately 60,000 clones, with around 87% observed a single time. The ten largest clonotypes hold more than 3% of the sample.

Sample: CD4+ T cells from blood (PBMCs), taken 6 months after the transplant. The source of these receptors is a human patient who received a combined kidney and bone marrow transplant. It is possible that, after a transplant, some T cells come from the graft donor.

CDR3 in amino acids: CASSFSGAFYNEQFF. The CDR3, as DNA: TGTGCCAGCAGCTTTTCAGGGGCCTTCTACAATGAGCAGTTCTTC. V usage is TRBV5-6 and J usage is TRBJ2-1; a weak D match, TRBD1 (6 bases). CDR3 size: 15 residues. Germline lookup yields CDR1 SGHDT and CDR2 YYEEEE. V was cut by 2 bases and J by 3 bases, with 12 bases left in between.

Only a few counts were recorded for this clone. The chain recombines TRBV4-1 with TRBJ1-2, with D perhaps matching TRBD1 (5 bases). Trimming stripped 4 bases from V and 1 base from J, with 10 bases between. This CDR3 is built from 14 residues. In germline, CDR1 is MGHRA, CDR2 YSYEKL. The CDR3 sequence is CASSPGTFNYGYTF. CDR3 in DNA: TGCGCCAGCAGCCCCGGGACTTTTAACTATGGCTACACCTTC.

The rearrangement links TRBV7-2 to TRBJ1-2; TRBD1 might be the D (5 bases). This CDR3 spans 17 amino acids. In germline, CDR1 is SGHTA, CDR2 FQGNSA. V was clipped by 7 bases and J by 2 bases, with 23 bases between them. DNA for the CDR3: TGTGCCAGCATCATTCTCGGGGGTCAAGACGGGAACTATGGCTACACCTTC. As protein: CASIILGGQDGNYGYTF. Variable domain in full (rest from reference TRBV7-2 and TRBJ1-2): GAGVSQSPSNKVTEKGKDVELRCDPISGHTALYWYRQSLGQGLEFLIYFQGNSAPDKSGLPSDRFSAERTGGSVSTLTIQRTQQEDSAVYLCASIILGGQDGNYGYTFGSGTRLTVV.

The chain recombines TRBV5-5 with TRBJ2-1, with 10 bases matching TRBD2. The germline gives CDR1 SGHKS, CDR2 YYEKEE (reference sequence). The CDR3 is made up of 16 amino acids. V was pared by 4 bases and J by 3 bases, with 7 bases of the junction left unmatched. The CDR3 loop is CASSLHLAGVYNEQFF. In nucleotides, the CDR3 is TGTGCCAGCAGCCTCCACCTAGCGGGGGTCTACAATGAGCAGTTCTTC.

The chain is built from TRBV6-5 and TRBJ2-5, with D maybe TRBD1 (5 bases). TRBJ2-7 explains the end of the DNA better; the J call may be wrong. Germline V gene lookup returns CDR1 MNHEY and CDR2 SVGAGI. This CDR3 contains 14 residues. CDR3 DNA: TGTGCCAGCAGTCAAGAATTCAGGGTACCCGAGCAGTACTTC. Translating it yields CASSQEFRVPEQYF.

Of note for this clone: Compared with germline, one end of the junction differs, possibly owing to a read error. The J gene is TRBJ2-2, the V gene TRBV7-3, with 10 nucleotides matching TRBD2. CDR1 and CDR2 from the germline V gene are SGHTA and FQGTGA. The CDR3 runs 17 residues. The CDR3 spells CANSLSSGGFRTGELFF. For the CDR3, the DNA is TGTGCCAACAGCTTAAGTAGCGGGGGGTTCCGCACCGGGGAGCTGTTTTTT. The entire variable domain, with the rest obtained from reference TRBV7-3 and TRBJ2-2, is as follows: GAGVSQTPSNKVTEKGKYVELRCDPISGHTALYWYRQSLGQGPEFLIYFQGTGAADDSGLPNDRFFAVRPEGSVSTLKIQRTERGDSAVYLCANSLSSGGFRTGELFFGEGSRLTVL.

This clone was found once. CDR3 region: CASSPPGTGGRPDTQYF. Here the CDR3 DNA reads TGTGCCAGCTCACCACCGGGGACAGGGGGACGGCCAGATACGCAGTATTTT. The chain joins TRBV18 to TRBJ2-3; TRBD1 matches 11 bases. CDR3 length: 17 amino acids. Per germline, CDR1 KGHSH and CDR2 LQKENI. V lost 0 bases and J lost 4; bases outside the gene matches: 6.

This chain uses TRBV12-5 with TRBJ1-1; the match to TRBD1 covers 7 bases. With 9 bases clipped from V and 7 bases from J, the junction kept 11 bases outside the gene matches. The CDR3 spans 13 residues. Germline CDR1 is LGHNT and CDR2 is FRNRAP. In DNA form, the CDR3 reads TGTGCTAGCTTAGAATCGACAGGGTTTGAAGCTTTCTTT. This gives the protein CASLESTGFEAFF.

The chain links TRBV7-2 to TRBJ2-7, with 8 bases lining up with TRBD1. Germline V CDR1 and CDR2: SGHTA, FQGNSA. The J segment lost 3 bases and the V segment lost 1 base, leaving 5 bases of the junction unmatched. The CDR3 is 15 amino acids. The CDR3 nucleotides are TGTGCCAGCAGCTTAGGCCAGGGGGCGCGCTACGAGCAGTACTTC. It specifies CASSLGQGARYEQYF.

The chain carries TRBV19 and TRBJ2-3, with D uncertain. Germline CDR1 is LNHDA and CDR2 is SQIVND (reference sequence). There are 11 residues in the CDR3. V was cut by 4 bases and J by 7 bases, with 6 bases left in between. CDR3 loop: CASSRANTQYF. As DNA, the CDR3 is TGTGCCAGTAGTAGGGCAAATACGCAGTATTTT.

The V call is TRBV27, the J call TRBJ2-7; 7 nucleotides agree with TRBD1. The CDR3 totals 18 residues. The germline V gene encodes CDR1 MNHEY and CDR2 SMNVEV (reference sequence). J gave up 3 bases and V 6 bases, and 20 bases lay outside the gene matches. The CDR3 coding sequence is TGTGCCAGCAGCCTACTCCGTTCGGGCAGGGGGATACTCTACGAGCAGTACTTC. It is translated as CASSLLRSGRGILYEQYF.

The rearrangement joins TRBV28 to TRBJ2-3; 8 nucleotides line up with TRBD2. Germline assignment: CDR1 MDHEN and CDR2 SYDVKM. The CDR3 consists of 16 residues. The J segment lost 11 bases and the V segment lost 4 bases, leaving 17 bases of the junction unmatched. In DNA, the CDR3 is TGTGCCAGCAGTTCCTTGAAGCGGGGGCTAAAAGTTGGGCAGTATTTT. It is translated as CASSSLKRGLKVGQYF.

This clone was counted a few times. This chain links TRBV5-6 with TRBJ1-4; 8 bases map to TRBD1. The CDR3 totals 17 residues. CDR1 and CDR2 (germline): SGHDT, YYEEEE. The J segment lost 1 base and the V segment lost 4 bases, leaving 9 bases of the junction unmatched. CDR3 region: CASSALDRVLTNEKLFF. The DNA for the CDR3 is TGTGCCAGCAGCGCCCTGGACAGGGTTTTAACTAATGAAAAACTGTTTTTT.

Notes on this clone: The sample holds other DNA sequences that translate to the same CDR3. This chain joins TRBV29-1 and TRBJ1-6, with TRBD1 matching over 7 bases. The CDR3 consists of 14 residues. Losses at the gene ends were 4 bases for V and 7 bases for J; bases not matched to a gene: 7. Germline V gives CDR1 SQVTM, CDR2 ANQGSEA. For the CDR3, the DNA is TGCAGCGTTGCGACAGGGTTAGGGAATTCACCCCTCCACTTT. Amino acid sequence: CSVATGLGNSPLHF.

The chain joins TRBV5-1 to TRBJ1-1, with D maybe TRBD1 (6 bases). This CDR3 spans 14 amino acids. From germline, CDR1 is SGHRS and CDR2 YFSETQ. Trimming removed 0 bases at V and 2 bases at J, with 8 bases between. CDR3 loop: CASSLDRENTEAFF. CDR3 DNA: TGCGCCAGCAGCTTGGACAGGGAAAACACTGAAGCTTTCTTT. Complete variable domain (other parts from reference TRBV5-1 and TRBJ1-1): KAGVTQTPRYLIKTRGQQVTLSCSPISGHRSVSWYQQTPGQGLQFLFEYFSETQRNKGNFPGRFSGRQFSNSRSEMNVSTLELGDSALYLCASSLDRENTEAFFGQGTRLTVV.

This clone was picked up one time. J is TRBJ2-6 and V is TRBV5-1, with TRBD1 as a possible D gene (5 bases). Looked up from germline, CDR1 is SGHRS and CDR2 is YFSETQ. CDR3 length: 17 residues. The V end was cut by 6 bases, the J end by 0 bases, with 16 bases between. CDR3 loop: CASTQPRAPSGANVLTF. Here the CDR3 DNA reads TGCGCCAGCACCCAGCCCAGGGCTCCCTCTGGGGCCAACGTCCTGACTTTC.

CDR3 DNA: TGTGCCAGCAGCTTAGATGGGTGGACTAGCGGTTCTAGCACAGATACGCAGTATTTT. It is translated as CASSLDGWTSGSSTDTQYF. The chain couples TRBV11-3 to TRBJ2-3, with 10 bases fitting TRBD2. The V and J ends lost 0 bases and 0 bases, in that order; junction bases with no gene match: 9. Looked up from germline, CDR1 is SGHNT and CDR2 is YENEEA. The CDR3 is 19 residues long. The full variable domain, its missing parts supplied by reference TRBV11-3 and TRBJ2-3, is EAGVVQSPRYKIIEKKQPVAFWCNPISGHNTLYWYLQNLGQGPELLIRYENEEAVDDSQLPKDRFSAERLKGVDSTLKIQPAELGDSAVYLCASSLDGWTSGSSTDTQYFGPGTRLTVL.

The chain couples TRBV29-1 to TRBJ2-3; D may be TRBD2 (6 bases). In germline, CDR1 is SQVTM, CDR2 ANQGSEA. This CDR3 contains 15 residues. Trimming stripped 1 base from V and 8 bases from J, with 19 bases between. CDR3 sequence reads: CSVEGGRGGPSTQYF. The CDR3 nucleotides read TGCAGCGTTGAAGGTGGGCGGGGAGGACCTAGTACGCAGTATTTT.

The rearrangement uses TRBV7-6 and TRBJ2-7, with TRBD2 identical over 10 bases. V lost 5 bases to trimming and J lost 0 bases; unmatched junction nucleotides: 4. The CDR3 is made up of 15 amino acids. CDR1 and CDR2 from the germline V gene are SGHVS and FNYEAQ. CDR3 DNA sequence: TGTGCCAGCAGCCAGGCTAGCGGGAGCTCCTACGAGCAGTACTTC. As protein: CASSQASGSSYEQYF.

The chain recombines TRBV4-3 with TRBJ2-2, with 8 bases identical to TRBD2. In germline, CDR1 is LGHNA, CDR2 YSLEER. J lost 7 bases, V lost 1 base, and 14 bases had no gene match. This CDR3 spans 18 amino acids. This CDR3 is CASSQAPLIGRAGGELFF. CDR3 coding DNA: TGCGCCAGCAGCCAAGCCCCCTTAATCGGGAGGGCCGGCGGGGAGCTGTTTTTT.

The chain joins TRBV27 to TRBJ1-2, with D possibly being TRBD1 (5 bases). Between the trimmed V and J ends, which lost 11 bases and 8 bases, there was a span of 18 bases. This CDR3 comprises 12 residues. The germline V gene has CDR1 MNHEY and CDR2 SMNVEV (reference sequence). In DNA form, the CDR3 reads TGTGCCGGGGGACTCCGCCCCTCCGGCTACACCTTC. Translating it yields CAGGLRPSGYTF.

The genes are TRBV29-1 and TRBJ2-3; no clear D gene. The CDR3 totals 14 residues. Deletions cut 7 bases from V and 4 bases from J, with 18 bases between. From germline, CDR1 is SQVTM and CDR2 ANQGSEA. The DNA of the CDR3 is TGCAGCGCCCACCCCGGTGGGCTCGCAGATACGCAGTATTTT. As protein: CSAHPGGLADTQYF.

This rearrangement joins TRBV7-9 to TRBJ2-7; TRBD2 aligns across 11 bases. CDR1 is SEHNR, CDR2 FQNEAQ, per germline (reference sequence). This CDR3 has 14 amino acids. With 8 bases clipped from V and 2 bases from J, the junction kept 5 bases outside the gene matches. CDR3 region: CASLAGGHTYEQYF. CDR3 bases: TGTGCCAGCCTAGCGGGGGGCCATACCTACGAGCAGTACTTC.

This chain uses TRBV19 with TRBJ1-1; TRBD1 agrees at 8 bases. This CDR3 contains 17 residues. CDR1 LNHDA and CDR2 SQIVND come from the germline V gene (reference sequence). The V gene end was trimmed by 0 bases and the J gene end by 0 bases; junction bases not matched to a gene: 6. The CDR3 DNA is TGTGCCAGTAGTATAGATTGGGACAGGTTTGTGAACACTGAAGCTTTCTTT. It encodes CASSIDWDRFVNTEAFF.

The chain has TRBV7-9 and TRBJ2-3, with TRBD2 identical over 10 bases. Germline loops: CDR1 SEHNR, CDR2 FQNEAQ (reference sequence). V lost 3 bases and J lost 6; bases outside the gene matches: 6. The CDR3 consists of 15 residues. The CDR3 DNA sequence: TGTGCCAGCAGCTTTTTAGCGGGGGGCCCCGATACGCAGTATTTT. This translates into CASSFLAGGPDTQYF.

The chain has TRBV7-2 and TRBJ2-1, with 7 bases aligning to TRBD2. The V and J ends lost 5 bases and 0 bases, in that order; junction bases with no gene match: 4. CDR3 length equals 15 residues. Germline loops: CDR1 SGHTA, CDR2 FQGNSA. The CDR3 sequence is CASSTAGYSYNEQFF. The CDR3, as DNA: TGTGCCAGCAGCACAGCGGGATACTCCTACAATGAGCAGTTCTTC. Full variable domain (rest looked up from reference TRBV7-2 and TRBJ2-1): GAGVSQSPSNKVTEKGKDVELRCDPISGHTALYWYRQSLGQGLEFLIYFQGNSAPDKSGLPSDRFSAERTGGSVSTLTIQRTQQEDSAVYLCASSTAGYSYNEQFFGPGTRLTVL.

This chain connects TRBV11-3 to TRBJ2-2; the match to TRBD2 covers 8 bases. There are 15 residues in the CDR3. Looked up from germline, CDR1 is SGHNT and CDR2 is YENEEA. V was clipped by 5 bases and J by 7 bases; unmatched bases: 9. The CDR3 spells CASSQVAGNHGELFF. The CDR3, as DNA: TGTGCCAGCAGCCAAGTAGCGGGAAATCACGGGGAGCTGTTTTTT.

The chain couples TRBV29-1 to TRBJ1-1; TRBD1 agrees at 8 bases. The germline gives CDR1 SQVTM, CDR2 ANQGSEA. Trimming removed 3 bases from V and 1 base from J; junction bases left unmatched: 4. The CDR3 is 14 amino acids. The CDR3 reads CSVDRGLGNTEAFF. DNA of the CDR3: TGCAGCGTTGACAGGGGGCTAGGGAACACTGAAGCTTTCTTT.

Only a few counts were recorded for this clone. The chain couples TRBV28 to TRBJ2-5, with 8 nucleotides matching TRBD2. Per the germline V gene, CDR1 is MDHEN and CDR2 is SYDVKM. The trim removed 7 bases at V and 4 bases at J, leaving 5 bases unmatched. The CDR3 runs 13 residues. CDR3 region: CASMTGGRETQYF. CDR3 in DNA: TGTGCCAGCATGACGGGGGGGCGAGAGACCCAGTACTTC. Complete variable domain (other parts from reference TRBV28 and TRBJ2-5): DVKVTQSSRYLVKRTGEKVFLECVQDMDHENMFWYRQDPGLGLRLIYFSYDVKMKEKGDIPEGYSVSREKKERFSLILESASTNQTSMYLCASMTGGRETQYFGPGTRLLVL.

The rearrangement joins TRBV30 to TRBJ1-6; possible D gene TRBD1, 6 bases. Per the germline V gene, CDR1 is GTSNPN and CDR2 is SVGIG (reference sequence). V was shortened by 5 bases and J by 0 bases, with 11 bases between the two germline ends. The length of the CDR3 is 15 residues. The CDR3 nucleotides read TGTGCCTGGGGTGACAGGTCCTCCTATAATTCACCCCTCCACTTT. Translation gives CAWGDRSSYNSPLHF.

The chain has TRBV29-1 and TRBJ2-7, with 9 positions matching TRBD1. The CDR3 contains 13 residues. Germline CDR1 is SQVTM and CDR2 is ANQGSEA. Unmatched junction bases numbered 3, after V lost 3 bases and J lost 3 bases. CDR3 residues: CSVDSTGGYEQYF. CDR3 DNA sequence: TGCAGCGTTGATTCGACAGGGGGCTACGAGCAGTACTTC.